This T cell receptor (beta chain) is drawn from a study of blood T cell repertoires in COVID-19. Study overall: Researchers got acute and convalescent COVID-19 samples from the United States, Italy and Spain. From T cells, B-cell-depleted T cells, or PBMCs came the material, which was cDNA or gDNA.

In the authors' methods: Cell counts per sample came from amplifying reference gene primers. TCRdb's copy holds only in-frame clones and misses some; the assay was immunoSEQ multiplex PCR. The V and J calls and clone size are taken from that table; D and trimming were inferred from the DNA. The sample yields 140,000 to 150,000 clones, around three quarters seen once. The length of the CDR3 is 15 residues. Germline V gene sequence: CDR1 LGHDT, CDR2 YNNKEL (reference sequence). Germline trimming cut 4 bases from V and 6 bases from J; bases unmatched to any gene: 6. The clonotype originates from a man between 50 and 59 years old with active or convalescent COVID-19. The gene calls are TRBV3-1 (or the pseudogene TRBV3-2) and TRBJ2-1, with TRBD2 matching 10 bases. The sample was peripheral blood. CDR3 nucleotides: TGTGCCAGCAGCCTCCCAGCGGGAGGGGGCAATGAGCAGTTCTTC. It translates to CASSLPAGGGNEQFF.